Many counts were recorded for the clone carrying this T cell receptor (beta chain). Its antigen is currently unknown. Uncontrolled infection, other autoimmune disease, pregnancy or lactation disqualified patients from enrolment. This sample holds PBMCs from roughly 10 ml fresh peripheral blood. These data belong to a study of T cells in Graves' hyperthyroidism and ophthalmopathy. Study observations and caveats: In blood, most of the thyroid clonotypes expanded above 0.001 were also present.

Trimming took off 6 bases at V and 4 bases at J, with 7 bases between the two ends. Germline-derived CDR1 and CDR2 are MDHEN and SYDVKM. CDR3 length equals 11 residues. The CDR3 regions of TCR beta were amplified from RNA transcripts. During a first-round RT-PCR of the TCR CDR3, the HTBI primer set was used. Each CDR3 protein gets one entry after TCRdb re-called the multiplex PCR reads with MiXCR. Here the sample spans fewer than 650,000 distinct CDR3 sequences, roughly 14% being singletons. The source material was blood. This rearrangement joins TRBV28 to TRBJ2-7; D is unresolved. This sequence originates from a woman aged 40-49 years with Graves' ophthalmopathy. This CDR3 reads CASSYMYEQYF. In DNA form, the CDR3 reads TGTGCCAGCAGCTATATGTACGAGCAGTACTTC.